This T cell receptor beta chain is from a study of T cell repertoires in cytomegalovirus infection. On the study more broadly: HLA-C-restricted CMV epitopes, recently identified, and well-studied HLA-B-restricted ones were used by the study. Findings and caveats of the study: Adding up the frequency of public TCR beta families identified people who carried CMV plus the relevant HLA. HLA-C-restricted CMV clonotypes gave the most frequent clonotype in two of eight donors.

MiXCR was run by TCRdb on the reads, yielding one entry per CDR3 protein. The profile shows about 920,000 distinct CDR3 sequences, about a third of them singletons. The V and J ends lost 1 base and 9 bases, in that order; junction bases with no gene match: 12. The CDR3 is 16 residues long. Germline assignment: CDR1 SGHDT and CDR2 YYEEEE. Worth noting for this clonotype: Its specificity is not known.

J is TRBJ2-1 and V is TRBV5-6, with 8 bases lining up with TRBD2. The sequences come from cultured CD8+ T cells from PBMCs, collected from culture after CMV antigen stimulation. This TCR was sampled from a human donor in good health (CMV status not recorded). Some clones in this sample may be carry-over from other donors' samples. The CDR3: CASSLPARGGRGEQFF. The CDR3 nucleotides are TGTGCCAGCAGCTTGCCCGCACGGGGGGGCCGGGGTGAGCAGTTCTTC.